This T cell receptor (beta chain) originates from a study of blood T cell repertoires in COVID-19. At the level of the study: T cells, B-cell-depleted T cells, or PBMCs supplied cDNA or gDNA.

Participants' own reports of clinical history determined their cohort assignment. Cohort 3 recovery required two negative PCRs, clearance, or symptom resolution. Authors' data handling: Nucleated cell number was recorded as an estimate derived from reference gene primer amplification. Produced via immunoSEQ multiplex PCR; TCRdb's table is partial and in-frame only. Clone size and V and J calls were adopted from that table, with D and trimming inferred from the DNA. The sample holds fewer than 300,000 clones; 75% to 90% are singletons and the top ten take under 10%. The germline V gene encodes CDR1 GTSNPN and CDR2 SVGIG (reference sequence). CDR3 length equals 13 residues. The trim removed 0 bases at V and 8 bases at J, leaving 3 bases unmatched.

The chain has TRBV30 and TRBJ1-4; 7 nucleotides align to TRBD1. Input material: PBMCs or T cells enriched from blood (not recorded which). This clonotype was sampled from a man aged 40-49 years who had recovered from COVID-19. This chain's CDR3 is CAWSVGDSEKLFF. The CDR3 nucleotides are TGTGCCTGGAGTGTAGGGGACAGCGAAAAACTGTTTTTT.